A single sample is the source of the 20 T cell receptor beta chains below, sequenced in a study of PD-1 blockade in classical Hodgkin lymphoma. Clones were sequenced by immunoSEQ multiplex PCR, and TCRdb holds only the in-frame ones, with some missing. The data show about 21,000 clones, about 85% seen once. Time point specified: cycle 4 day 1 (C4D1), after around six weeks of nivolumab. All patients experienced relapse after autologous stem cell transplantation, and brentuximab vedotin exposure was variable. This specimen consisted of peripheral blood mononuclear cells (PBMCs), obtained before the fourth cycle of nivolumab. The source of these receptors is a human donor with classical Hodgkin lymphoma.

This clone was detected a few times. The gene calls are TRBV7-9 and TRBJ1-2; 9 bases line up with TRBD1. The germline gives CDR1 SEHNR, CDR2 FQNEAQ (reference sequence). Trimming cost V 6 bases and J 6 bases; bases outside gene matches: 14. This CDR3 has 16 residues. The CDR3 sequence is CASSRGGGTGGDGYTF. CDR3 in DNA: TGTGCCAGCAGTAGAGGCGGGGGTACAGGGGGCGATGGCTACACCTTC. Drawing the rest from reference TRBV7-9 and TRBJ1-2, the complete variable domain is DTGVSQNPRHKITKRGQNVTFRCDPISEHNRLYWYRQTLGQGPEFLTYFQNEAQLEKSRLLSDRFSAERPKGSFSTLEIQRTEQGDSAMYLCASSRGGGTGGDGYTFGSGTRLTVV.

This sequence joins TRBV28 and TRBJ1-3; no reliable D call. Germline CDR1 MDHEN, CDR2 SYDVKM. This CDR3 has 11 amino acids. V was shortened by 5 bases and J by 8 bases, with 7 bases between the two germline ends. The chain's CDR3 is CASSLQDTIYF. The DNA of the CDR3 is TGTGCCAGCAGTCTCCAGGACACCATATATTTT.

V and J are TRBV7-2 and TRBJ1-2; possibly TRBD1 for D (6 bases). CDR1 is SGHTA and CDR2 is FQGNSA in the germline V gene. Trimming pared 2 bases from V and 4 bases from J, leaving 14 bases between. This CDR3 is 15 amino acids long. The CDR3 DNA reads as TGTGCCAGCAGCTTAACCGAGGGGGGATCCTATGGCTACACCTTC. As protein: CASSLTEGGSYGYTF.

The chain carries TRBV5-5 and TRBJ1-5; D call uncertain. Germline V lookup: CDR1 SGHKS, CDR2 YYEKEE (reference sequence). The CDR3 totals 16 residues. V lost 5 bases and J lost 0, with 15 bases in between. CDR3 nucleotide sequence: TGTGCCAGCAGACCGCGGGCCCTCGGTAGCAATCAGCCCCAGCATTTT. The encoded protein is CASRPRALGSNQPQHF.

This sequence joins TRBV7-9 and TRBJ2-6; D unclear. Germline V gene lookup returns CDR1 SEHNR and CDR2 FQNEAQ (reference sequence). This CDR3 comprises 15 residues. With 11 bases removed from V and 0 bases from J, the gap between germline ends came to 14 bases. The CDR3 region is CASPPIPSGANVLTF. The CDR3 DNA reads TGTGCCTCTCCCCCCATTCCCTCTGGGGCCAACGTCCTGACTTTC.

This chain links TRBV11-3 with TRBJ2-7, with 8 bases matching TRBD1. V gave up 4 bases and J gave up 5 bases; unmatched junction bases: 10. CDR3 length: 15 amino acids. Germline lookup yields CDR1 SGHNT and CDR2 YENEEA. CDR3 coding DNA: TGTGCCAGCAGCTCTTCCTCGGGACAGGTCCACGAGCAGTACTTC. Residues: CASSSSSGQVHEQYF.

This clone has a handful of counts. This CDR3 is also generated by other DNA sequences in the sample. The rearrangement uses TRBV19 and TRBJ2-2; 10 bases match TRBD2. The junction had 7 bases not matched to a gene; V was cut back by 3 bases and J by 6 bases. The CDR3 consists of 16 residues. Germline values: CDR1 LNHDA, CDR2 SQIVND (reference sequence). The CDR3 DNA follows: TGTGCCAGTAGTATCAAAGCGGGGGGGCCGGCCGGGGAGCTGTTTTTT. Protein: CASSIKAGGPAGELFF.

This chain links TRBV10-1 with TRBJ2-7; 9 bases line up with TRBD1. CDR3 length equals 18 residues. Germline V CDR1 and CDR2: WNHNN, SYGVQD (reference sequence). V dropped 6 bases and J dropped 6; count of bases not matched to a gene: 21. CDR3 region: CASSVSCTQGASISEQYF. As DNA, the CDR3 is TGCGCCAGCAGCGTTAGCTGTACACAGGGGGCTTCCATTAGCGAGCAGTACTTC.

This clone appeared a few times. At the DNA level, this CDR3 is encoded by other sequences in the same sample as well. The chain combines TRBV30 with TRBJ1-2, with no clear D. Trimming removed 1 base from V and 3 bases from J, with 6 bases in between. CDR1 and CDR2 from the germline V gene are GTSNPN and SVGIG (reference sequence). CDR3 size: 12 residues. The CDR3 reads CAWSGGDYGYTF. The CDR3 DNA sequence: TGTGCCTGGAGTGGTGGAGACTATGGCTACACCTTC.

CDR3: CASSQDHRTEAFF. In DNA, the CDR3 is TGCGCCAGCAGCCAAGATCACAGGACTGAAGCTTTCTTT. The gene calls are TRBV4-3 and TRBJ1-1, with a possible D match to TRBD1 (5 bases). CDR3 length: 13 amino acids. The germline V gene encodes CDR1 LGHNA and CDR2 YSLEER. V lost 0 bases and J lost 5, with 7 bases in between.

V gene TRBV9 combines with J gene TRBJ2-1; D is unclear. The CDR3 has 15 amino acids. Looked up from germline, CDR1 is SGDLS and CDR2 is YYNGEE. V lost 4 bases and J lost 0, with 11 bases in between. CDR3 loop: CASSPQDRSYNEQFF. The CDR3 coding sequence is TGTGCCAGCAGCCCTCAGGACCGCTCCTACAATGAGCAGTTCTTC.

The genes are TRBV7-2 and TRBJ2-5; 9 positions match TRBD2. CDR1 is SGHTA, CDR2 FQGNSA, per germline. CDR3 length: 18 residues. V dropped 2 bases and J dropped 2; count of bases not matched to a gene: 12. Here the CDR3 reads CASSLTLTSGKVQETQYF. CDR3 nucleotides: TGTGCCAGCAGCTTAACCTTGACTAGCGGAAAGGTGCAAGAGACCCAGTACTTC.

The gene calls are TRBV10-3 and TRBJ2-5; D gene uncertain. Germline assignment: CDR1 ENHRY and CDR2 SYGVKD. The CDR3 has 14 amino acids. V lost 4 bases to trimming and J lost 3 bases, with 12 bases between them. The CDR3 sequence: CAISGDELEETQYF. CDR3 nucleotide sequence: TGTGCCATCAGTGGTGATGAACTTGAAGAGACCCAGTACTTC.

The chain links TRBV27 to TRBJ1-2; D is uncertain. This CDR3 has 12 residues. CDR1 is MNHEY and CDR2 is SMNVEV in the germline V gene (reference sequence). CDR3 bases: TGTGCGACCTCGGCGGGAGACTATGGCTACACCTTC. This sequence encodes CATSAGDYGYTF.

CDR3 in amino acids: CASSWQGSSADTQYF. CDR3 coding DNA: TGCGCCAGCAGCTGGCAGGGAAGCAGCGCAGATACGCAGTATTTT. The chain uses TRBV5-1 and TRBJ2-3; maybe TRBD1 (5 bases). The germline V gene has CDR1 SGHRS and CDR2 YFSETQ. The CDR3 extends over 15 amino acids. Trimming stripped 3 bases from V and 4 bases from J, with 15 bases between.

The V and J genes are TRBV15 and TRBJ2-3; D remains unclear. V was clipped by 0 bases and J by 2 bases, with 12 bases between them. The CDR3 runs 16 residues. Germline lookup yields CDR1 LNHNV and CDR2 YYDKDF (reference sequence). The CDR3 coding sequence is TGTGCCACCAGCAGAGATGGGCAGGAGACCACAGATACGCAGTATTTT. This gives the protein CATSRDGQETTDTQYF.

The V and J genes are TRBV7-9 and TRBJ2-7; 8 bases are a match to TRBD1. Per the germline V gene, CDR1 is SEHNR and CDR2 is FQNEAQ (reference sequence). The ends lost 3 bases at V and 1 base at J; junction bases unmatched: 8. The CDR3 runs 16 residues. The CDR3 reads CASSFYDRTGSYEQYF. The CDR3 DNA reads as TGTGCCAGCAGCTTCTATGATCGGACAGGGTCCTACGAGCAGTACTTC.

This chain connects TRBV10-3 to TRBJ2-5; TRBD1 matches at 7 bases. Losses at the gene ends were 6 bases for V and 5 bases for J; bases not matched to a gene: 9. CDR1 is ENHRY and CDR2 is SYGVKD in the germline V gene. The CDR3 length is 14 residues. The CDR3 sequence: CAIRDRMTSETQYF. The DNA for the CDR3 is TGTGCCATCAGGGACAGGATGACCTCGGAGACCCAGTACTTC.

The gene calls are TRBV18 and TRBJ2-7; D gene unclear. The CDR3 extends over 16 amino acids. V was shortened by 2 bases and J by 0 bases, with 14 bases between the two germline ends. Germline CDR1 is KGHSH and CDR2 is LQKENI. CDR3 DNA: TGTGCCAGCTCACCATCTCTGGGTACCAGCTCCTACGAGCAGTACTTC. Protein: CASSPSLGTSSYEQYF.

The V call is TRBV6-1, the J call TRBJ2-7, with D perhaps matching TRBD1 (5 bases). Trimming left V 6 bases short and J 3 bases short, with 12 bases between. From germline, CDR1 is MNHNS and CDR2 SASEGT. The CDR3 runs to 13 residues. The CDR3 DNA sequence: TGTGCCAGCAGCTTAACCAGGGACTACGAGCAGTACTTC. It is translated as CASSLTRDYEQYF.